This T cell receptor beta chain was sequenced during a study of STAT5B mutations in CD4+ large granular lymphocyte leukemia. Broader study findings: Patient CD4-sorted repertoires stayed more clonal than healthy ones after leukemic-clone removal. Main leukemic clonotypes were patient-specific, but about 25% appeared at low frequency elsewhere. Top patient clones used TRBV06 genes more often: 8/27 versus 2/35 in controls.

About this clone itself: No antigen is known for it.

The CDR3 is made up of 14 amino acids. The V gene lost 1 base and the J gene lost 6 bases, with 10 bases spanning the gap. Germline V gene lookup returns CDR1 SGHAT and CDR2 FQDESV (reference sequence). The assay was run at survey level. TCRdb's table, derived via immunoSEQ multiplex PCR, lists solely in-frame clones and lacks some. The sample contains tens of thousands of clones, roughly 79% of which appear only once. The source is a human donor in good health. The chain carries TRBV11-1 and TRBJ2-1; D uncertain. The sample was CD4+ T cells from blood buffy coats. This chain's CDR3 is CASSLGLRLNEQFF. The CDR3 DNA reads TGTGCCAGCAGCTTAGGACTCAGACTCAATGAGCAGTTCTTC.